This entry lists 18 T cell receptor beta chains sequenced from one sample in a study of blood T cell repertoires in COVID-19. Clones were read by immunoSEQ multiplex PCR, and TCRdb kept only the in-frame ones, dropping some. The sample carries roughly 120,000 clones, around 89% recorded once. Sequencing input: peripheral blood. The receptor set was obtained from a woman aged 45-65 years with acute or convalescent COVID-19.

This chain uses TRBV2 with TRBJ1-2, with D tentatively TRBD1 (6 bases). Germline lookup yields CDR1 SNHLY and CDR2 FYNNEI. The CDR3 covers 15 residues. V lost 2 bases and J 4 bases, leaving 14 bases between the germline ends. In DNA, the CDR3 is TGTGCCAGCAGTGAACCGGACCCCAGGGGCTATGGCTACACCTTC. This translates into CASSEPDPRGYGYTF.

In the case of this clone: Other DNA sequences in the same sample also yield this CDR3. This chain links TRBV7-9 with TRBJ1-1; TRBD1 aligns across 8 bases. The CDR3 contains 15 residues. The germline V gene has CDR1 SEHNR and CDR2 FQNEAQ (reference sequence). With V trimmed by 3 bases and J by 2 bases, 5 bases remained unmatched. The CDR3 DNA sequence: TGTGCCAGCAGCTTGGGTGACAGGGGTAACACTGAAGCTTTCTTT. Its translation is CASSLGDRGNTEAFF.

The chain carries TRBV28 and TRBJ1-1; tentatively, D is TRBD1 (6 bases). Trimming removed 5 bases at V and 6 bases at J, with 25 bases between. This CDR3 is built from 17 residues. Germline assignment: CDR1 MDHEN and CDR2 SYDVKM. CDR3 residues: CASSEHRGLVGGPEAFF. The CDR3 DNA sequence: TGTGCCAGCAGTGAGCATCGGGGGCTGGTGGGGGGGCCTGAAGCTTTCTTT.

CDR3 protein: CASSYRIGVDTQYF. CDR3 nucleotide sequence: TGTGCCAGCAGTTACCGAATAGGGGTAGATACGCAGTATTTT. The V call is TRBV6-2 or TRBV6-3, the J call TRBJ2-3; D is possibly TRBD1 (5 bases). In germline, CDR1 is MNHEY, CDR2 SVGEGT. V was shortened by 2 bases and J by 5 bases, with 11 bases between the two germline ends. The CDR3 is made up of 14 amino acids.

This clone appeared once. The J gene is TRBJ2-2, the V gene TRBV9, with D possibly being TRBD1 (6 bases). The germline gives CDR1 SGDLS, CDR2 YYNGEE. The CDR3 spans 14 residues. V was pared by 0 bases and J by 9 bases, with 12 bases between. CDR3 sequence (DNA): TGTGCCAGCAGCGTAGGACAGGCAGACCGGGAGCTGTTTTTT. Its protein product is CASSVGQADRELFF.

The V and J genes are TRBV24-1 and TRBJ1-1; TRBD1 might be the D (6 bases). The CDR3 consists of 13 residues. Per germline, CDR1 KGHDR and CDR2 SFDVKD. V lost 3 bases and J 11 bases, leaving 15 bases between the germline ends. The CDR3 sequence: CATSDKQGVRAFF. The CDR3 region has the DNA TGTGCCACCAGTGATAAACAGGGCGTCAGGGCTTTCTTT.

The gene calls are TRBV4-3 and TRBJ2-1; 10 nucleotides agree with TRBD2. The CDR3 length is 21 residues. From germline, CDR1 is LGHNA and CDR2 YSLEER. Losses at the gene ends were 0 bases for V and 0 bases for J; bases not matched to a gene: 14. The CDR3 is CASSQDLVGSGRISSYNEQFF. The DNA for the CDR3 is TGCGCCAGCAGCCAAGACTTAGTGGGTAGCGGGAGGATTAGCTCCTACAATGAGCAGTTCTTC.

The gene calls are TRBV20-1 and TRBJ1-5, with D tentatively TRBD1 (5 bases). This CDR3 has 12 amino acids. In germline, CDR1 is DFQATT, CDR2 SNEGSKA (reference sequence). Between the trimmed V and J ends, which lost 3 bases and 6 bases, there was a span of 9 bases. The CDR3 sequence is CSASRGIQPQHF. For the CDR3, the DNA is TGCAGTGCTAGTAGGGGAATTCAGCCCCAGCATTTT.

The table lists this clone with a count of one. V and J are TRBV7-2 and TRBJ1-1, with D unclear. Trimming removed 2 bases at V and 4 bases at J, with 14 bases between. Per germline, CDR1 SGHTA and CDR2 FQGNSA. This CDR3 is 15 amino acids long. This chain's CDR3 is CASSLKRGLGTEAFF. CDR3 sequence (DNA): TGTGCCAGCAGCTTAAAAAGAGGGTTGGGCACTGAAGCTTTCTTT.

V usage is TRBV7-9 and J usage is TRBJ1-4; 8 bases are shared with TRBD1. The CDR3 covers 16 residues. Germline CDR1 and CDR2: SEHNR and FQNEAQ (reference sequence). V lost 1 base and J lost 3; bases outside the gene matches: 4. CDR3 in DNA: TGTGCCAGCAGCTTAGGACAGGGGCGATCTAATGAAAAACTGTTTTTT. Protein sequence: CASSLGQGRSNEKLFF.

The sample holds one count of this clone. The chain combines TRBV12-3 or TRBV12-4 with TRBJ1-1, with D hard to call. The CDR3 has 13 residues. V gave up 5 bases and J gave up 2 bases, with 9 bases separating them. In DNA form, the CDR3 reads TGTGCCAGCAGTCCCCACACCAACACTGAAGCTTTCTTT. Amino acids: CASSPHTNTEAFF.

This chain links TRBV3-1 (or the pseudogene TRBV3-2) with TRBJ1-5, with D uncertain. Trimming took off 1 base at V and 3 bases at J, with 7 bases between the two ends. The CDR3 covers 14 residues. The V gene's germline CDR1 is LGHDT and CDR2 YNNKEL (reference sequence). The CDR3 reads CASSQAGYNQPQHF. The CDR3, as DNA: TGTGCCAGCAGCCAAGCCGGGTACAATCAGCCCCAGCATTTT.

The V call is TRBV9, the J call TRBJ1-2; 9 bases align to TRBD1. This CDR3 is 14 amino acids long. With V trimmed by 5 bases and J by 0 bases, 2 bases remained unmatched. CDR1 is SGDLS, CDR2 YYNGEE, per germline. The CDR3 loop reads CASRGQGANYGYTF. DNA for the CDR3: TGTGCCAGCAGGGGACAGGGAGCTAACTATGGCTACACCTTC. Looking up the rest from reference TRBV9 and TRBJ1-2 gives the full variable domain: DSGVTQTPKHLITATGQRVTLRCSPRSGDLSVYWYQQSLDQGLQFLIQYYNGEERAKGNILERFSAQQFPDLHSELNLSSLELGDSALYFCASRGQGANYGYTFGSGTRLTVV.

This sequence joins TRBV3-1 (or the pseudogene TRBV3-2) and TRBJ1-6; D uncertain. Trimming removed 7 bases from V and 4 bases from J, with 14 bases in between. Per germline, CDR1 LGHDT and CDR2 YNNKEL (reference sequence). The CDR3 has 15 residues. CDR3 nucleotide sequence: TGTGCCAGCACCCCGGGGAGAACTTATAATTCACCCCTCCACTTT. Translation gives CASTPGRTYNSPLHF.

This clone appeared once. The V and J genes are TRBV7-2 and TRBJ1-1; the D gene is possibly TRBD1 (6 bases). The germline gives CDR1 SGHTA, CDR2 FQGNSA. Between the trimmed V and J ends, which lost 6 bases and 6 bases, there was a span of 17 bases. The length of the CDR3 is 14 residues. The CDR3 sequence is CASSRSQGRAEAFF. The CDR3 coding sequence is TGTGCCAGCAGTCGTAGCCAGGGGAGGGCTGAAGCTTTCTTT.

The gene calls are TRBV6-5 and TRBJ1-2, with 9 nucleotides matching TRBD1. Looked up from germline, CDR1 is MNHEY and CDR2 is SVGAGI. This CDR3 is 13 amino acids long. V dropped 5 bases and J dropped 4; count of bases not matched to a gene: 2. CDR3 amino acids: CASSTGQGYGYTF. CDR3 DNA: TGTGCCAGCAGTACGGGACAGGGCTATGGCTACACCTTC.

The chain links TRBV5-1 to TRBJ1-5; 7 bases agree with TRBD1. The CDR3 is made up of 14 amino acids. Germline CDR1 reads SGHRS; CDR2 reads YFSETQ. J was trimmed by 5 bases and V by 2 bases; bases with no gene match: 4. The CDR3 sequence is CASSLRQGDQPQHF. CDR3 DNA sequence: TGCGCCAGCAGCTTACGACAGGGTGATCAGCCCCAGCATTTT.

V is TRBV20-1 and J is TRBJ1-1; the D gene is possibly TRBD1 (5 bases). The CDR3 is made up of 11 amino acids. From germline, CDR1 is DFQATT and CDR2 SNEGSKA (reference sequence). The chain's CDR3 is CRASGGTEAFF. CDR3 coding DNA: TGCAGAGCCTCCGGGGGCACTGAAGCTTTCTTT.